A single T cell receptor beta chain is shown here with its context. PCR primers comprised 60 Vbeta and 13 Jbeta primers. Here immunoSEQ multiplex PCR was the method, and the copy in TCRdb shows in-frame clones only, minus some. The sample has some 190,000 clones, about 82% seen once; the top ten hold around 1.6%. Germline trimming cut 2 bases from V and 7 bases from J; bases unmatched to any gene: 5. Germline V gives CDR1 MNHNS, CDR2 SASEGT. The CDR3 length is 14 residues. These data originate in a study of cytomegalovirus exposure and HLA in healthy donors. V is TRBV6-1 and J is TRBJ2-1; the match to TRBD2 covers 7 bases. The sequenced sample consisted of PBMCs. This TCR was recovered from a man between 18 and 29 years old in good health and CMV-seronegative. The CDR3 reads CASSEWVGGNEQFF. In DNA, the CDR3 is TGTGCCAGCAGTGAATGGGTGGGAGGGAATGAGCAGTTCTTC.